The 23 T cell receptor beta chains in this list originate from one sample, sequenced in a study of CD8+ T cells in alopecia areata. Following extraction, RNA underwent reverse transcription to cDNA, which served as the sequencing template. Repertoires were generated with immunoSEQ multiplex PCR, while TCRdb's copy carries only in-frame clones and drops some. Here the sample spans some 180,000 clones, 40% to 65% being singletons. Indicated treatment: oral pan-JAK inhibitor, 5-10 mg twice daily. The sequencing here drew on CD8+ T cells sorted from blood, taken between weeks 51 and 52, from a patient treated with tofacitinib. The receptors derive from a human donor with alopecia areata.

The rearrangement joins TRBV4-1 to TRBJ1-6, with a tentative D call TRBD1 (5 bases). CDR3 length equals 14 residues. Trimming removed 1 base at V and 10 bases at J, with 11 bases between. Germline values: CDR1 MGHRA, CDR2 YSYEKL. This CDR3 reads CASSQVTGDSPLHF. For the CDR3, the DNA is TGCGCCAGCAGCCAAGTCACAGGCGACTCACCCCTCCACTTT.

The V call is TRBV7-6, the J call TRBJ2-7; no definite D call. CDR3 size: 13 residues. Trimming pared 2 bases from V and 6 bases from J, leaving 11 bases between. Looked up from germline, CDR1 is SGHVS and CDR2 is FNYEAQ. CDR3 sequence (DNA): TGTGCCAGCAGCTTAAGTACGAGGAGCGAGCAGTACTTC. Its translation: CASSLSTRSEQYF.

This chain joins TRBV5-1 and TRBJ2-1, with D uncertain. Trimming shortened V by 3 bases and J by 9 bases, and 13 bases separated the two germline ends. Germline assignment: CDR1 SGHRS and CDR2 YFSETQ. The CDR3 contains 13 residues. CDR3 DNA sequence: TGCGCCAGCAGCTCCCAGCTGGGTGGTGAGCAGTTCTTC. Protein: CASSSQLGGEQFF.

CDR3 residues: CASGYWEGTYGYTF. The CDR3 nucleotides are TGTGCTAGTGGGTACTGGGAGGGAACCTATGGCTACACCTTC. This chain connects TRBV12-5 to TRBJ1-2; D is ambiguous. The length of the CDR3 is 14 residues. The V gene lost 6 bases and the J gene lost 4 bases, with 15 bases spanning the gap. CDR1 and CDR2 from the germline V gene are LGHNT and FRNRAP. The variable domain in full, completed from reference TRBV12-5 and TRBJ1-2, reads DARVTQTPRHKVTEMGQEVTMRCQPILGHNTVFWYRQTMMQGLELLAYFRNRAPLDDSGMPKDRFSAEMPDATLATLKIQPSEPRDSAVYFCASGYWEGTYGYTFGSGTRLTVV.

The V and J genes are TRBV27 and TRBJ1-2; D is perhaps TRBD1 (5 bases). V was shortened by 2 bases and J by 4 bases, with 14 bases between the two germline ends. The length of the CDR3 is 15 residues. CDR1 and CDR2 (germline): MNHEY, SMNVEV (reference sequence). CDR3 coding DNA: TGTGCCAGCAGTTTAATGGGGGAGCTGGGCTATGGCTACACCTTC. As protein: CASSLMGELGYGYTF.

This clone turned up a few times. The gene calls are TRBV7-3 and TRBJ2-1; D possibly corresponds to TRBD1 (5 bases). V lost 5 bases to trimming and J lost 7 bases, with 15 bases between them. The length of the CDR3 is 14 residues. The germline V gene has CDR1 SGHTA and CDR2 FQGTGA. The CDR3 DNA is TGTGCCAGCAGCCGATCCCCCAGGGCTAATGAGCAGTTCTTC. Amino acid sequence: CASSRSPRANEQFF. The full variable domain, rest sourced from reference TRBV7-3 and TRBJ2-1, is GAGVSQTPSNKVTEKGKYVELRCDPISGHTALYWYRQSLGQGPEFLIYFQGTGAADDSGLPNDRFFAVRPEGSVSTLKIQRTERGDSAVYLCASSRSPRANEQFFGPGTRLTVL.

The chain joins TRBV5-1 to TRBJ2-1, with TRBD1 identical over 8 bases. There are 12 residues in the CDR3. V was clipped by 0 bases and J by 14 bases; unmatched bases: 4. Germline CDR1 SGHRS, CDR2 YFSETQ. The CDR3 DNA sequence: TGCGCCAGCAGCTTGGAGACAGGGGAGGAGTTCTTC. Translating gives CASSLETGEEFF.

The chain links TRBV9 to TRBJ2-7; 10 bases line up with TRBD1. Per germline, CDR1 SGDLS and CDR2 YYNGEE. The V gene end was trimmed by 4 bases and the J gene end by 5 bases; junction bases not matched to a gene: 12. This CDR3 has 16 residues. CDR3 DNA sequence: TGTGCCAGCAGCCTGAGTCCCGGGACAGGGGTCGACGAGCAGTACTTC. Translation gives CASSLSPGTGVDEQYF.

This clone was observed once. The V call is TRBV5-4, the J call TRBJ1-2, with TRBD1 as a possible D gene (6 bases). CDR1 and CDR2 (germline): SGHNT, YYREEE (reference sequence). The CDR3 is made up of 17 amino acids. The V end lost 4 bases, the J end lost 4 bases, and 23 bases lay between the germline ends. The CDR3 protein is CASSPRPNREVSYGYTF. The CDR3 coding sequence is TGTGCCAGCAGCCCTAGGCCAAACAGGGAGGTATCCTATGGCTACACCTTC.

J is TRBJ1-2 and V is TRBV14; D is possibly TRBD1 (5 bases). Per the germline V gene, CDR1 is SGHDN and CDR2 is FVKESK. This CDR3 has 14 residues. The germline V and J ends were trimmed by 1 base and 5 bases, with 11 bases remaining between them. CDR3 nucleotides: TGTGCCAGCAGCCAAGGTCGGGGGGTATATGGCTACACCTTC. Translation gives CASSQGRGVYGYTF.

The CDR3 DNA sequence: TGTGCCAGCAGTTACGTGAAACAGACCTATAATTCACCCCTCCACTTT. It translates to CASSYVKQTYNSPLHF. The chain joins TRBV6-6 to TRBJ1-6; D not certain. The germline gives CDR1 MNHNY, CDR2 SVGAGI (reference sequence). Trimming pared 2 bases from V and 2 bases from J, leaving 10 bases between. CDR3 length: 16 amino acids.

The chain joins TRBV25-1 to TRBJ1-6; 10 positions match TRBD1. Trimming cost V 5 bases and J 13 bases; bases outside gene matches: 8. CDR1 and CDR2 from the germline V gene are MGHDK and SYGVNS. This CDR3 comprises 14 residues. The CDR3 DNA reads as TGTGCCAGCAGTCCGTCGACAGGGGGCATCCCCCTCCACTTT. This sequence encodes CASSPSTGGIPLHF.

V gene TRBV30 combines with J gene TRBJ1-2, with D maybe TRBD1 (5 bases). The germline gives CDR1 GTSNPN, CDR2 SVGIG (reference sequence). Trimming removed 3 bases at V and 6 bases at J, with 23 bases between. This CDR3 has 16 amino acids. For the CDR3, the DNA is TGTGCCTGGAGCTATATCCCGGGACCTAAAGGAGATGGCTACACCTTC. Its translation: CAWSYIPGPKGDGYTF.

This clone was observed a handful of times. The chain carries TRBV27 and TRBJ1-1; D remains unclear. CDR1 and CDR2 (germline): MNHEY, SMNVEV (reference sequence). Deletions cut 1 base from V and 8 bases from J, with 11 bases between. The CDR3 loop spans 13 amino acids. CDR3 sequence: CASSLFPGEEAFF. DNA for the CDR3: TGTGCCAGCAGTTTATTTCCGGGAGAGGAAGCTTTCTTT.

V and J are TRBV6-6 and TRBJ2-4, with D tentatively TRBD1 (6 bases). The V end lost 2 bases, the J end lost 15 bases, and 20 bases lay between the germline ends. The CDR3 totals 14 residues. CDR1 and CDR2 from the germline V gene are MNHNY and SVGAGI (reference sequence). The CDR3 DNA sequence: TGTGCCAGCAGTTACGATACGACAGGCAAAGGTCTGTACTTC. Amino acids: CASSYDTTGKGLYF.

The chain has TRBV27 and TRBJ1-5; D not certain. This CDR3 comprises 16 residues. V lost 1 base and J 1 base, leaving 11 bases between the germline ends. The germline V gene has CDR1 MNHEY and CDR2 SMNVEV (reference sequence). This CDR3 reads CASSLLRGESNQPQHF. The CDR3 region has the DNA TGTGCCAGCAGTTTATTACGGGGAGAAAGCAATCAGCCCCAGCATTTT.

V and J are TRBV7-9 and TRBJ1-2; D is unclear. The CDR3 contains 12 residues. Trimming took 5 bases from V and 13 from J, leaving 17 bases between them. The germline gives CDR1 SEHNR, CDR2 FQNEAQ (reference sequence). The DNA of the CDR3 is TGTGCCAGCAGCCTTCGTGGGGAGGCGTGCACCTTC. Translating it yields CASSLRGEACTF.

This clone was seen only once. The chain links TRBV30 to TRBJ2-7, with D unresolved. The CDR3 contains 10 residues. Trimming cost V 4 bases and J 7 bases, with 8 bases left between them. Germline-derived CDR1 and CDR2 are GTSNPN and SVGIG (reference sequence). For the CDR3, the DNA is TGTGCCTGGATAGGCGTGGAGCAGTACTTC. Amino acids: CAWIGVEQYF. The full variable domain, completed using reference TRBV30 and TRBJ2-7, is SQTIHQWPATLVQPVGSPLSLECTVEGTSNPNLYWYRQAAGRGLQLLFYSVGIGQISSEVPQNLSASRPQDRQFILSSKKLLLSDSGFYLCAWIGVEQYFGPGTRLTVT.

CDR3 DNA sequence: TGTGCCAGCAGCCCCCGAAGGGGAGAGGACGAGCAGTACTTC. As protein: CASSPRRGEDEQYF. The V and J genes are TRBV9 and TRBJ2-7, with D possibly being TRBD1 or TRBD2 (5 bases each). This CDR3 comprises 14 residues. With 4 bases removed from V and 5 bases from J, the gap between germline ends came to 16 bases. Germline V gene sequence: CDR1 SGDLS, CDR2 YYNGEE.

The chain carries TRBV5-4 and TRBJ1-6, with TRBD1 identical over 8 bases. CDR1 and CDR2 (germline): SGHNT, YYREEE (reference sequence). Trimming took 0 bases from V and 10 from J; bases not matched to a gene: 9. There are 16 residues in the CDR3. CDR3 region: CASSLGGSGGRSPLHF. The CDR3, as DNA: TGTGCCAGCAGCTTGGGTGGCTCAGGGGGCAGGTCACCCCTCCACTTT. Together with reference TRBV5-4 and TRBJ1-6, the CDR3 gives the full variable domain: ETGVTQSPTHLIKTRGQQVTLRCSSQSGHNTVSWYQQALGQGPQFIFQYYREEENGRGNFPPRFSGLQFPNYSSELNVNALELDDSALYLCASSLGGSGGRSPLHFGNGTRLTVT.

As regards this clone: The DNA is omitted, as the CDR3 cannot be located on it reliably, and the CDR3 follows TCRdb's listing. This chain links TRBV14 with TRBJ2-1; TRBD2 was called by the table and not checked on the DNA. With termini counted, the CDR3 has 16 amino acids. From germline, CDR1 is SGHDN and CDR2 FVKESK. This chain's CDR3 is CASSQERPWGSGNKFF.

The chain carries TRBV7-8 and TRBJ2-3, with D perhaps TRBD2 (5 bases). Germline CDR1 and CDR2: SGHVS and FQNEAQ. The CDR3 is 12 residues long. Trimming took off 1 base at V and 6 bases at J, with 5 bases between the two ends. The DNA for the CDR3 is TGTGCCAGCAGCTTAGGGAGGGATACGCAGTATTTT. Translated, it gives CASSLGRDTQYF. Supplemented by reference TRBV7-8 and TRBJ2-3, the full variable domain reads GAGVSQSPRYKVAKRGQDVALRCDPISGHVSLFWYQQALGQGPEFLTYFQNEAQLDKSGLPSDRFFAERPEGSVSTLKIQRTQQEDSAVYLCASSLGRDTQYFGPGTRLTVL.

This clone came up a few times. The gene calls are TRBV4-2 and TRBJ2-7, with 12 nucleotides matching TRBD1. J lost 5 bases, V lost 3 bases, and 5 bases had no gene match. The CDR3 spans 15 residues. Germline lookup yields CDR1 LGHNA and CDR2 YNFKEQ. CDR3 loop: CASSQPGTGGDEQYF. CDR3 coding DNA: TGTGCCAGCAGCCAGCCCGGGACAGGGGGCGACGAGCAGTACTTC.